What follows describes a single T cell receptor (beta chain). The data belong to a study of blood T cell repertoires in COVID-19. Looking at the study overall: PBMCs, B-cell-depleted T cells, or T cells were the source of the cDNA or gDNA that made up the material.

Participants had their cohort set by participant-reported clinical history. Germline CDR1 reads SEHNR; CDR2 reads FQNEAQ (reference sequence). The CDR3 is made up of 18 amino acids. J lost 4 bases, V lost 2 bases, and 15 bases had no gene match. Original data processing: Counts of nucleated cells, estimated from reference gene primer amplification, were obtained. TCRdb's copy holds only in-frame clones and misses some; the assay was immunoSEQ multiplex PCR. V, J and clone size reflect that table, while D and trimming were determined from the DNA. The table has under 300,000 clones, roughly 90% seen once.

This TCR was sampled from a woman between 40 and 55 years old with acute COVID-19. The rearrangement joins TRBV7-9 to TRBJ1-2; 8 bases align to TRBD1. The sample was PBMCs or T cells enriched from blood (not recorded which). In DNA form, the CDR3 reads TGTGCCAGCAGCTTATATGCCGGGACAGGACTTACGAGCTATGGCTACACCTTC. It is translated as CASSLYAGTGLTSYGYTF.